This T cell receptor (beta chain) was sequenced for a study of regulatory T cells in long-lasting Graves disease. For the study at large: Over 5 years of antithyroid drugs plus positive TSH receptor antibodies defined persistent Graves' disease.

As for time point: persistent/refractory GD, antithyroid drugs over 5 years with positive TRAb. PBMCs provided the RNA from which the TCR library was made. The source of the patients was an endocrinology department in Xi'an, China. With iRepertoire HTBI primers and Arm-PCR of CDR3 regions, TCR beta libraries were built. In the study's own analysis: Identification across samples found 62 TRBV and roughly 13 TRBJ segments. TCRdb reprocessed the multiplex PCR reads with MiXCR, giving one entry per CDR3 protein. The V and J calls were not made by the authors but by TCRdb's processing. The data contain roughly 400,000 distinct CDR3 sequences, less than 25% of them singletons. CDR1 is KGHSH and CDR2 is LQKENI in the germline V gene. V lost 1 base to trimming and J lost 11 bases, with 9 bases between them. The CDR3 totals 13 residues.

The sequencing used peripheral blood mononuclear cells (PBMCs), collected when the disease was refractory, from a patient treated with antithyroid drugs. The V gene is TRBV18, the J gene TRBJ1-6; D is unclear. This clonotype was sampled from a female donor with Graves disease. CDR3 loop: CASSPQQETPLHF. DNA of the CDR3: TGTGCCAGCTCACCACAGCAGGAGACACCCCTCCACTTT.